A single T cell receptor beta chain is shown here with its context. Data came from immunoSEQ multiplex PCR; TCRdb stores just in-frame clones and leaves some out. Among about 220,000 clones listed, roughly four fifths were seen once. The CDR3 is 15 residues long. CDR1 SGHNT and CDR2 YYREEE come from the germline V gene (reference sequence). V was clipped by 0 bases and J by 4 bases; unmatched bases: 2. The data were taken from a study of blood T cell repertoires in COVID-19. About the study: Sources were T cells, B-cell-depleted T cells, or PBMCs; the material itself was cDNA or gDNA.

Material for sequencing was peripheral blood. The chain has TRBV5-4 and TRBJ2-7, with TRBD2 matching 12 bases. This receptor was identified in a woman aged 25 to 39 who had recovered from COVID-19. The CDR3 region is CASSLGLAGVYEQYF. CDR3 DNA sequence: TGTGCCAGCAGCTTGGGACTAGCGGGAGTGTACGAGCAGTACTTC.